This TCR beta chain was observed in a study of cytomegalovirus exposure and HLA in healthy donors. The germline CDR1 and CDR2 sequences are SGHRS and YFSETQ. The CDR3 runs 14 residues. Trimming removed 3 bases at V and 3 bases at J, with 12 bases between. Study results and caveats: Apparent HLA restriction characterized most CMV-associated TCR beta chains in a later analysis. Most observed TCR sequences were rare, whereas some public TCRs were detected in many donors. One cluster of highly shared sequence variants probably arose as a sequencing artifact. A later analysis showed TCR association rates differing by HLA locus, peaking at DRB1 and lowest at HLA-C.

A remark on this clone: Its antigen is still unknown.

PCR used 60 Vbeta primers and 13 Jbeta primers. TCRdb keeps only in-frame clones here, not all; method: immunoSEQ multiplex PCR. The sample holds around 200,000 clones, around 81% seen once. Input material: PBMCs. The TCR originated in a man aged 30 to 39 in good health and CMV-seronegative. The chain has TRBV5-1 and TRBJ1-1, with unresolved D. The CDR3 sequence is CASSSGPVHTEAFF. The DNA for the CDR3 is TGCGCCAGCAGCTCAGGCCCGGTCCACACTGAAGCTTTCTTT.